This T cell receptor (beta chain) was profiled in a study of blood T cell repertoires in COVID-19. Study overall: Sources were T cells, B-cell-depleted T cells, or PBMCs; the material itself was cDNA or gDNA.

Generated by immunoSEQ multiplex PCR, the TCRdb table keeps only in-frame clones and is missing some. The table lists roughly 280,000 clones, around 89% of them singletons. Germline lookup yields CDR1 LGHNA and CDR2 YNFKEQ. The CDR3 contains 13 residues. The germline V and J ends were trimmed by 1 base and 8 bases, with 9 bases remaining between them. V is TRBV4-2 and J is TRBJ2-1; TRBD1 might be the D (5 bases). The specimen sequenced was PBMCs or T cells enriched from blood (not recorded which). The TCR sequence derives from a woman between 50 and 59 years old who had recovered from COVID-19. Here the CDR3 reads CASSQGLGDEQFF. CDR3 sequence (DNA): TGTGCCAGCAGCCAAGGGTTAGGGGATGAGCAGTTCTTC.